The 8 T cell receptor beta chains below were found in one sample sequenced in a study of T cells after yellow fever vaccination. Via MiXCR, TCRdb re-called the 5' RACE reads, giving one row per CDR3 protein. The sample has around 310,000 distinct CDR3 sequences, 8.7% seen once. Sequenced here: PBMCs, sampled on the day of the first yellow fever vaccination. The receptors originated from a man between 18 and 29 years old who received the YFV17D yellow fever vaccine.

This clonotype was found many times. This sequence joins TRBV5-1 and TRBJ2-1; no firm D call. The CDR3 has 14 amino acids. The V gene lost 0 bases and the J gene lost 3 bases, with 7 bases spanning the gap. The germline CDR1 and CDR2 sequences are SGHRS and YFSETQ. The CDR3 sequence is CASSLGASYNEQFF. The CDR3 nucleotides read TGCGCCAGCAGCTTGGGGGCCAGCTACAATGAGCAGTTCTTC.

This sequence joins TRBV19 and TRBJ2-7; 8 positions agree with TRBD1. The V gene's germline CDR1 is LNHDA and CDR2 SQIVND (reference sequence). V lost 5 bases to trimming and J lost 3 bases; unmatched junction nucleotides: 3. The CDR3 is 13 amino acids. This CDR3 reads CASSAGQGYEQYV. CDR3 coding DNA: TGTGCCAGTAGTGCAGGACAGGGCTACGAGCAGTACGTC.

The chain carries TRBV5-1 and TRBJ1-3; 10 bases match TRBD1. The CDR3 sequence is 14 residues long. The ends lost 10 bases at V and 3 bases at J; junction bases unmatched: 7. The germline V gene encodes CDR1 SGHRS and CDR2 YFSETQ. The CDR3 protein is CAGRQGADGNTIYF. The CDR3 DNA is TGCGCCGGACGACAGGGGGCTGATGGAAACACCATATATTTT. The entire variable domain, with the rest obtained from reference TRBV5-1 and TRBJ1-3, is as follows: KAGVTQTPRYLIKTRGQQVTLSCSPISGHRSVSWYQQTPGQGLQFLFEYFSETQRNKGNFPGRFSGRQFSNSRSEMNVSTLELGDSALYLCAGRQGADGNTIYFGEGSWLTVV.

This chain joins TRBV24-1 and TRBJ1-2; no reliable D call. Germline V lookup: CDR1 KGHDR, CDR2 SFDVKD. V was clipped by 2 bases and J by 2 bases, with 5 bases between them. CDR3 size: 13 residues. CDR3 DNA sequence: TGTGCCACCAGTGATTCAGTCAACTATGGCTACACCTTC. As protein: CATSDSVNYGYTF.

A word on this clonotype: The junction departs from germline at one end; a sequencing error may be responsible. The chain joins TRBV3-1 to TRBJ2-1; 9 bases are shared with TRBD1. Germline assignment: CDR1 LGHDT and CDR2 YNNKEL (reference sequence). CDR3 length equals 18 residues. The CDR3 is CACSPGQGGFVDYNEQFF. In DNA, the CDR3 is TGTGCCTGCAGCCCGGGACAGGGTGGTTTTGTAGACTACAATGAGCAGTTCTTC.

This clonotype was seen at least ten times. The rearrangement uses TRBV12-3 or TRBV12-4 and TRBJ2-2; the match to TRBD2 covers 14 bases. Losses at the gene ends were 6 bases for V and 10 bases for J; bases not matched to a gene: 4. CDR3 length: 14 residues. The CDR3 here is CASRPGLAGEELFF. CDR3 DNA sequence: TGTGCCAGCAGACCGGGACTAGCGGGGGAGGAGCTGTTTTTT.

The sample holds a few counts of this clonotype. CDR3 coding DNA: TGCAGCGTTGAAGGTCAAACAGGGGGCGCGCTCTACGAGCAGTACTTC. It encodes CSVEGQTGGALYEQYF. The chain couples TRBV29-1 to TRBJ2-7; 9 positions agree with TRBD1. CDR3 length: 16 residues. Losses at the gene ends were 1 base for V and 3 bases for J; bases not matched to a gene: 10. Per the germline V gene, CDR1 is SQVTM and CDR2 is ANQGSEA.

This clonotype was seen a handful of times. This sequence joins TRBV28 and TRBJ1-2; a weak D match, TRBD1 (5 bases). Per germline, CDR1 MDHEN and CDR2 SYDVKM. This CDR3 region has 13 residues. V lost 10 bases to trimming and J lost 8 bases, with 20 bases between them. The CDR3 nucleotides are TGTGCCACCTCTCCAGGGTGGCCTCGGGGCTACACCTTC. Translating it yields CATSPGWPRGYTF.